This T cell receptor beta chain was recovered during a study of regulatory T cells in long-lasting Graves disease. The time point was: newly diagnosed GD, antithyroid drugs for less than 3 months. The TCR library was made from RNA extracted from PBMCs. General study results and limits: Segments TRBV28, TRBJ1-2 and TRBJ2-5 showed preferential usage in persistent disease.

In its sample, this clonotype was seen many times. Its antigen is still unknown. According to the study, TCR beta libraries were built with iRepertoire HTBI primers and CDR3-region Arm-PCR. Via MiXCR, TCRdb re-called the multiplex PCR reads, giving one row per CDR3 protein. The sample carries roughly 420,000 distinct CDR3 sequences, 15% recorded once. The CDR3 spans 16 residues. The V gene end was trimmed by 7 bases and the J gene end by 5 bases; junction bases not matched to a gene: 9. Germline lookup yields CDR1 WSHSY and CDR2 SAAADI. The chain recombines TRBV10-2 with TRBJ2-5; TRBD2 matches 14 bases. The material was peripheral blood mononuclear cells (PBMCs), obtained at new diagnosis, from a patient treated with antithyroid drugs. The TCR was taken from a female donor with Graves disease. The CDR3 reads CASIRLAGGPGETQYF. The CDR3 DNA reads TGCGCCAGCATTCGACTAGCGGGAGGGCCCGGGGAGACCCAGTACTTC.